This T cell receptor (beta chain) was documented in a study of cytomegalovirus exposure and HLA in healthy donors. Study results and limitations: It was assumed in the presence/absence analyses that sequencing depth was roughly uniform across donors.

Trimming pared 6 bases from V and 2 bases from J, leaving 13 bases between. The CDR3 extends over 14 amino acids. Germline lookup yields CDR1 LNHDA and CDR2 SQIVND (reference sequence). Primers for the PCR totalled 60 Vbeta and 13 Jbeta. Assay: immunoSEQ multiplex PCR; the TCRdb copy retains only in-frame clones and omits some. The sample carries around 170,000 clones, 79% recorded once. As regards this clone: The antigen remains undetermined.

The sample taken for sequencing was PBMCs. This clonotype originated in a woman aged 40 to 50 in good health and CMV-seronegative. The J gene is TRBJ1-2, the V gene TRBV19; no clear D gene. The CDR3 here is CASRPSEANYGYTF. DNA of the CDR3: TGTGCCAGTAGACCCTCGGAGGCCAACTATGGCTACACCTTC.